This T cell receptor beta chain originates from a study of control samples from healthy donors and cancer patients. The V end lost 5 bases, the J end lost 3 bases, and 16 bases lay between the germline ends. Germline CDR1 and CDR2: MNHEY and SVGAGI. The CDR3 is 15 residues long. Sequencing was performed with immunoSEQ multiplex PCR; in TCRdb, only in-frame clones are kept and a portion is missing. This sample has around 80,000 clones, with around nine tenths found just once. This clone appeared a single time. The sequencing input was blood. The rearrangement uses TRBV6-5 and TRBJ1-1, with D possibly TRBD1 on 5 matching bases. The source is a woman aged 50 to 65 in good health. The chain's CDR3 is CASSLGDGSDTEAFF. The CDR3 DNA sequence: TGTGCCAGCAGTCTAGGGGACGGTTCTGACACTGAAGCTTTCTTT.